The following is a T cell receptor (beta chain) sequence with its context. The repertoire was sequenced with immunoSEQ multiplex PCR; TCRdb's copy has only in-frame clones and lacks some. The table has 35,000 to 45,000 clones, approximately 81% seen once; the top ten hold around 14%. The entry originates in a study of blood T cell repertoires in COVID-19. The V gene's germline CDR1 is MNHEY and CDR2 SMNVEV (reference sequence). The CDR3 totals 14 residues. Trimming pared 6 bases from V and 4 bases from J, leaving 13 bases between. The V call is TRBV27, the J call TRBJ2-1, with a tentative D call TRBD2 (7 bases). Sequenced input: peripheral blood. This clonotype was sampled from a woman in her 70s in a cohort sampled during active COVID-19. The CDR3 reads CASRLGRGYNEQFF. The CDR3 nucleotides read TGTGCCAGCAGGCTAGGGAGGGGGTACAATGAGCAGTTCTTC.